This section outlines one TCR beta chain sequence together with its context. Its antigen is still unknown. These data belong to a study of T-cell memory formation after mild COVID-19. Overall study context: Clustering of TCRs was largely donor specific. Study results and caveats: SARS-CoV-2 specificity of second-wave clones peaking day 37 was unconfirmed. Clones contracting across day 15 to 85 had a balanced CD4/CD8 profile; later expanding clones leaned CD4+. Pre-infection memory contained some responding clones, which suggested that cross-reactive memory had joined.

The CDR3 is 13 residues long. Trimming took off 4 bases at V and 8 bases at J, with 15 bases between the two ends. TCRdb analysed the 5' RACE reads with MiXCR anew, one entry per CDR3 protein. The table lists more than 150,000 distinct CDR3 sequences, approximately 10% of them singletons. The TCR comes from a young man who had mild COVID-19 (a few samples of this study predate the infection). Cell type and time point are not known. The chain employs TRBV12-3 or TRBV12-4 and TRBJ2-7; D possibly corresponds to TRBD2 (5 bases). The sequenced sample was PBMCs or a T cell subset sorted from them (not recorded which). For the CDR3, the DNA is TGTGCCAGCAGTTCGAGGAGGACCCCCCAGCAGTACTTC. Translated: CASSSRRTPQQYF.